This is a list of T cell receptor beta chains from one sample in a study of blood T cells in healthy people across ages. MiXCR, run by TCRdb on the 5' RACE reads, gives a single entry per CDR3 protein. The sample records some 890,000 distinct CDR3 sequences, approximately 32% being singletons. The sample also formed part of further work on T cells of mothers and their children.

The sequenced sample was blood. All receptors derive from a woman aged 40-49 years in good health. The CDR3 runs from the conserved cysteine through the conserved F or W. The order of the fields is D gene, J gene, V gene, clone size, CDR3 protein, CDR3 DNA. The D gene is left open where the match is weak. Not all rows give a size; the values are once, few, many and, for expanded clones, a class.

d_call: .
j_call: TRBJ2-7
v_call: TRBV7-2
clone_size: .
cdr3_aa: CASSLAEGAYNEQYF
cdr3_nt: TGTGCCAGCAGCCTAGCGGAGGGGGCCTACAATGAGCAGTACTTC

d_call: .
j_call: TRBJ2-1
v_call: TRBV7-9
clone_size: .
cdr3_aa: CASSLQGGYYNEQFF
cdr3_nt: TGTGCCAGCAGCTTGCAGGGGGGCTACTACAATGAGCAGTTCTTC

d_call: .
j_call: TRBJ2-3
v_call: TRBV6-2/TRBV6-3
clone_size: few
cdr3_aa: CASSDRRGKTDTQYF
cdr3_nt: TGTGCCAGCTCCGACCGTAGGGGGAAGACAGATACGCAGTATTTT

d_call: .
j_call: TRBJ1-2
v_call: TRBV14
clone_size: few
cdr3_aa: CASSQDGGGEITNYGYTF
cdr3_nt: TGTGCCAGCAGCCAAGACGGGGGAGGAGAAATTACTAACTATGGCTACACCTTC

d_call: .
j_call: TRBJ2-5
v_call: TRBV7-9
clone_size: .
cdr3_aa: CASSFPRAGYGETQYF
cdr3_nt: TGTGCCAGCAGCTTCCCTAGGGCCGGGTACGGAGAGACCCAGTACTTC

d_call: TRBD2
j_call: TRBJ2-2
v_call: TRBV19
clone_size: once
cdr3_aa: CASSLGLAGGTGELFF
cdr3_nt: TGTGCCAGTAGCCTTGGGCTAGCGGGGGGGACCGGGGAGCTGTTTTTT

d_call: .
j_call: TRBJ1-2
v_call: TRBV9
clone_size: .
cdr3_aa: CASSEGDSRGYTF
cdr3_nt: TGTGCCAGCAGCGAGGGAGACTCAAGGGGCTACACCTTC

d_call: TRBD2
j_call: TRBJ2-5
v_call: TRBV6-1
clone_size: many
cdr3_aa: CASSPGLAGQTQYF
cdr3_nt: TGTGCCAGCAGCCCCGGACTAGCCGGCCAGACCCAGTACTTC

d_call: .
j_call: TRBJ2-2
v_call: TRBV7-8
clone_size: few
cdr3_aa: CASKNSVGYTGELFF
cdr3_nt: TGTGCCAGCAAAAACTCGGTGGGGTACACCGGGGAGCTGTTTTTT

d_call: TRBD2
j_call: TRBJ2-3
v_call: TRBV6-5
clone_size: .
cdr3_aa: CASSFTAGAPDTQYF
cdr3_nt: TGTGCCAGCAGTTTTACAGCGGGGGCCCCAGATACGCAGTATTTT

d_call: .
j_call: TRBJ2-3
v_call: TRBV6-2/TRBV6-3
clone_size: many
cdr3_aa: CASSRPWDTQYF
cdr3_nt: TGTGCCAGCAGCCGACCCTGGGATACGCAGTATTTT

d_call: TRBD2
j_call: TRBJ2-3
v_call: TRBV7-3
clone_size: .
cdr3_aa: CASSVTSAFTDTQYF
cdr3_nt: TGTGCCAGCAGCGTCACTAGCGCCTTCACAGATACGCAGTATTTT

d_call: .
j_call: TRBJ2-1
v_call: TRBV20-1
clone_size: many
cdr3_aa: CSAEGSHNEQFF
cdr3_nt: TGCAGTGCAGAGGGATCCCACAATGAGCAGTTCTTC

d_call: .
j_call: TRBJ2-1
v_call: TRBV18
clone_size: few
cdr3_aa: CASSLTGAVYNEQFF
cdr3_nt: TGTGCCAGCTCACTAACCGGGGCAGTCTACAATGAGCAGTTCTTC

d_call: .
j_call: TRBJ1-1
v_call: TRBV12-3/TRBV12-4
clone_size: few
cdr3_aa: CASILGGALNTEAFF
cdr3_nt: TGTGCCAGCATCCTGGGGGGGGCGTTGAACACTGAAGCTTTCTTT

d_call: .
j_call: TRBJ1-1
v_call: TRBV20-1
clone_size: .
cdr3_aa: CSASGSSGIMNTEAFF
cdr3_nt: TGCAGTGCTAGTGGGTCCTCTGGGATAATGAACACTGAAGCTTTCTTT

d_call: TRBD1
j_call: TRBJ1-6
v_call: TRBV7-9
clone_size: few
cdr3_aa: CASSYQGAVNNSPLHF
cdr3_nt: TGTGCCAGCAGCTACCAGGGGGCGGTCAATAATTCACCCCTCCACTTT

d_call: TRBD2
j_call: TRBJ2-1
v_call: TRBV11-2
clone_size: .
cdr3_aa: CASSSNEAGFPHNEQFF
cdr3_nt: TGTGCCAGCAGCTCAAATGAAGCGGGGTTTCCCCACAATGAGCAGTTCTTC

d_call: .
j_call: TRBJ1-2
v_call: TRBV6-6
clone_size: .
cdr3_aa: CASSRDFSDHGYTF
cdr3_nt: TGTGCCAGCAGCAGGGACTTCTCGGACCATGGCTACACCTTC

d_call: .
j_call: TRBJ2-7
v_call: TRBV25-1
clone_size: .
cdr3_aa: CASSGTVGDEQYF
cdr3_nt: TGTGCCAGCTCCGGGACGGTTGGCGACGAGCAGTACTTC

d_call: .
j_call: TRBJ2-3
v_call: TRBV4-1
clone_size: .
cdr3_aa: CASSQDGGKTDTQYF
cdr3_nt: TGCGCCAGCAGCCAAGATGGGGGGAAGACAGATACGCAGTATTTT

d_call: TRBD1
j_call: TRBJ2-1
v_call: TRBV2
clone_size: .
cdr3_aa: CASRDRGGSNEQFF
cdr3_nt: TGTGCCAGCAGGGACAGGGGGGGGAGCAATGAGCAGTTCTTC

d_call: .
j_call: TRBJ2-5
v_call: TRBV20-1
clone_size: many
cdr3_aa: CSARVLQITAALVQYF
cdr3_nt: TGCAGTGCTAGAGTCCTGCAGATAACAGCGGCTTTGGTGCAGTACTTC

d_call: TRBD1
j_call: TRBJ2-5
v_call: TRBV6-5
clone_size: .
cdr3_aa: CASSIQGREETQYF
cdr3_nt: TGTGCCAGCAGTATACAGGGGAGAGAAGAGACCCAGTACTTC

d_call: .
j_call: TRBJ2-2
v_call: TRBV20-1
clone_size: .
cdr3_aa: CSAREGGQSTGELFF
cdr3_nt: TGCAGTGCTAGAGAGGGGGGGCAGAGCACCGGGGAGCTGTTTTTT

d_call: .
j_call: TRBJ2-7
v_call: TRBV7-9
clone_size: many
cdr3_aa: CASSPTGVYEQYF
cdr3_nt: TGTGCCAGCAGTCCTACGGGAGTCTACGAGCAGTACTTC

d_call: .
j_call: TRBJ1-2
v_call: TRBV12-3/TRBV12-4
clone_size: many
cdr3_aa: CASSQSGTYGYTF
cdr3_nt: TGTGCCAGCAGTCAATCCGGGACTTATGGCTACACCTTC

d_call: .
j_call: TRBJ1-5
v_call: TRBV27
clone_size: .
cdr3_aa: CASSFYRDNQPQHF
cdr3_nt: TGTGCCAGCAGTTTCTACAGGGATAATCAGCCCCAGCATTTT

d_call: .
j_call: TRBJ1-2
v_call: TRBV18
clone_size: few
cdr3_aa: CASSPDPTSGYGYTF
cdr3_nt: TGTGCCAGCTCACCGGACCCCACATCGGGCTATGGCTACACCTTC

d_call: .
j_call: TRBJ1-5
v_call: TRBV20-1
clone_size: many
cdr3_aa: CSAPDTGSNQPQHF
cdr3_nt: TGCAGTGCTCCGGACACCGGGAGCAATCAGCCCCAGCATTTT

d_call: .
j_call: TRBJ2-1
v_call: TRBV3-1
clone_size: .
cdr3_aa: CASSHIPLERAYNEQFF
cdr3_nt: TGTGCCAGCAGCCATATTCCCCTCGAGCGGGCGTACAATGAGCAGTTCTTC

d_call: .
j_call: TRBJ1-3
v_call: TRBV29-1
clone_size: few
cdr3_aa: CSVTDYPSGNTIYF
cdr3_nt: TGCAGCGTCACAGACTACCCATCTGGAAACACCATATATTTT

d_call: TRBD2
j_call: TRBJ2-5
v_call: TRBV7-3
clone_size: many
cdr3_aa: CASSLTNLRGGLETQYF
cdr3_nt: TGTGCCAGCAGCTTAACCAACTTGCGGGGGGGCCTTGAGACCCAGTACTTC

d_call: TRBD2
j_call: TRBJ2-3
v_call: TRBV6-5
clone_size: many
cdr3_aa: CASSLSGGGSGTQYF
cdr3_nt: TGTGCCAGCAGCCTTAGCGGGGGCGGCTCAGGTACGCAGTATTTT

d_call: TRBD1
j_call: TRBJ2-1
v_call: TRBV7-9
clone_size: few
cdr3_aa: CASSSTPDRGQGEQFF
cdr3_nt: TGTGCCAGCAGCTCGACCCCGGACAGGGGGCAGGGTGAGCAGTTCTTC

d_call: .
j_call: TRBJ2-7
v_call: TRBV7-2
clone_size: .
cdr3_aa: CASSLLQGANEQYF
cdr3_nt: TGTGCCAGCAGCTTATTGCAGGGTGCCAATGAGCAGTACTTC

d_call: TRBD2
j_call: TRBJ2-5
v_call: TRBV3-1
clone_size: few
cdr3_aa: CASSPFPSGEEAQYF
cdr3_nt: TGTGCCAGCAGCCCCTTTCCTAGCGGGGAAGAGGCCCAGTACTTC

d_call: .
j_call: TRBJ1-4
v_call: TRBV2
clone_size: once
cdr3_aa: CASSGRSGIEKLFF
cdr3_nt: TGTGCCAGCAGTGGACGGTCAGGTATTGAAAAACTGTTTTTT

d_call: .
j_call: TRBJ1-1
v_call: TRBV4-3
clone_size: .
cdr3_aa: CASSQGGGIVSEAFF
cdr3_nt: TGCGCCAGCAGCCAAGGAGGGGGAATCGTTTCTGAAGCTTTCTTT

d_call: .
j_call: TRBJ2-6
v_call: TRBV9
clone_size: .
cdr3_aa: CASTRGGLEANVLTF
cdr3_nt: TGTGCCAGCACCCGGGGTGGTCTTGAGGCCAACGTCCTGACTTTC

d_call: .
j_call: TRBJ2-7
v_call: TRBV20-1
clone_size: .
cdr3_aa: CSARDGNSYEQYF
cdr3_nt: TGCAGTGCTAGAGATGGTAACTCCTACGAGCAGTACTTC

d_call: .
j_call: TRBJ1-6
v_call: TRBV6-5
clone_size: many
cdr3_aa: CASSYRVSNSPLHF
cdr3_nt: TGTGCCAGCAGTTACCGGGTCTCGAATTCACCCCTCCACTTT

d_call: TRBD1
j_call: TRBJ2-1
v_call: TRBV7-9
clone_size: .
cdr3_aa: CASSLTGGKNEQFF
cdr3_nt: TGTGCCAGCAGCCTCACAGGGGGCAAAAATGAGCAGTTCTTC

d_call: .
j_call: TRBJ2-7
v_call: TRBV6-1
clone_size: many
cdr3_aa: CASSEFSPYEQYF
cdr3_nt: TGTGCCAGCAGTGAATTTTCACCCTACGAGCAGTACTTC

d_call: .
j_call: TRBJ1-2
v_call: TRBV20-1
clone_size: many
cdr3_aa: CSARAPTGATNYGYTF
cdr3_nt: TGCAGTGCTAGAGCCCCCACCGGGGCTACTAACTATGGCTACACCTTC

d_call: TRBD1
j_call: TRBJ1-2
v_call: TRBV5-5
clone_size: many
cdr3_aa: CASRYISGTGVYGYTF
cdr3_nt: TGTGCCAGCAGATATATTTCCGGGACAGGTGTCTATGGCTACACCTTC

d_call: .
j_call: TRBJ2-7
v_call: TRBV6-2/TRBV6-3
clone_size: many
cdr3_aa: CASSFLRLYEQYF
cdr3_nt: TGTGCCAGCAGTTTCCTAAGACTCTACGAGCAGTACTTC

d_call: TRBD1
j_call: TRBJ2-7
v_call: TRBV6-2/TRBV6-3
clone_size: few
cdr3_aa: CASRSSGTAYEQYF
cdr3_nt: TGTGCCAGCAGGTCCTCCGGGACAGCCTACGAGCAGTACTTC

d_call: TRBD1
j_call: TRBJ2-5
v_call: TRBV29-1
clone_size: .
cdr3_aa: CSVDVGDGTGETQYF
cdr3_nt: TGCAGCGTTGATGTAGGAGACGGGACAGGAGAGACCCAGTACTTC

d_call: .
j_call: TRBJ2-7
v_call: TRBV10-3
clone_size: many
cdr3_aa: CATRTYYEQYF
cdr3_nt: TGTGCCACGAGGACATACTACGAGCAGTACTTC

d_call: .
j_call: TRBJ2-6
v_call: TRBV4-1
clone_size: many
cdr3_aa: CASSQIPLSGANVLTF
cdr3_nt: TGCGCCAGCAGCCAAATTCCGCTCTCTGGGGCCAACGTCCTGACTTTC

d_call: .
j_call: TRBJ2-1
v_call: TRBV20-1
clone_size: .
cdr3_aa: CSASPRRRDEQFF
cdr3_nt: TGCAGTGCTAGCCCTCGGAGGAGGGACGAGCAGTTCTTC

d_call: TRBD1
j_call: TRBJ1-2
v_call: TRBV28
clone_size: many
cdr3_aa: CASSASGQGAGGYTF
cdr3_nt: TGTGCCAGCAGTGCTTCGGGACAGGGGGCAGGAGGCTACACCTTC

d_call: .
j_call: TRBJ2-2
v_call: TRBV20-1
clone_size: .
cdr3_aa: CSALRPTGARELFF
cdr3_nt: TGCAGTGCTCTGCGACCAACGGGGGCCCGGGAGCTGTTTTTT

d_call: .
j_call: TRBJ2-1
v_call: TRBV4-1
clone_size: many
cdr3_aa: CASSPPLASSYNEQFF
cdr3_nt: TGCGCCAGCAGCCCCCCACTAGCTAGCTCCTACAATGAGCAGTTCTTC

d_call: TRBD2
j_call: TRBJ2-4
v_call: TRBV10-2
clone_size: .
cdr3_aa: CASSELKGGVAKNIQYF
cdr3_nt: TGCGCCAGCAGTGAATTGAAGGGAGGGGTAGCCAAAAACATTCAGTACTTC

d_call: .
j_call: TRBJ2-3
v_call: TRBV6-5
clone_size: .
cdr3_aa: CASSKQGGDTQYF
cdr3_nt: TGTGCCAGCAGTAAACAGGGAGGAGATACGCAGTATTTT